Below, 26 T cell receptor beta chains from the same sample are listed, as sequenced in a study of OX40 agonist ivuxolimab in advanced cancers. Measured with immunoSEQ multiplex PCR; TCRdb has only the in-frame clones, and not every one. The sample has about 68,000 clones, roughly 82% seen once. The source material was CD4+ or CD8+ T cells sorted from blood, sampled in a trial of the OX40 agonist ivuxolimab. These receptors were obtained from an adult with an advanced solid tumor such as melanoma, head and neck, liver or kidney cancer.

The chain recombines TRBV29-1 with TRBJ2-2; 11 positions match TRBD2. The V gene's germline CDR1 is SQVTM and CDR2 ANQGSEA. The ends lost 5 bases at V and 4 bases at J; junction bases unmatched: 9. CDR3 length equals 16 residues. CDR3 nucleotides: TGCAGCGTTCGCAAAGCCGGGACTAGCGGCACCGGGGAGCTGTTTTTT. Translating gives CSVRKAGTSGTGELFF.

This clone has just one count. For the CDR3, the DNA is TGTGCCAGCAGTTTTCAGACAGGGTATAATTCACCCCTCCACTTT. This gives the protein CASSFQTGYNSPLHF. The chain recombines TRBV6-6 with TRBJ1-6, with 7 bases that match TRBD1. Germline assignment: CDR1 MNHNY and CDR2 SVGAGI (reference sequence). CDR3 length: 15 residues. The V gene end was trimmed by 4 bases and the J gene end by 4 bases; junction bases not matched to a gene: 4.

The chain employs TRBV7-9 and TRBJ1-2, with 11 bases lining up with TRBD1. CDR1 is SEHNR and CDR2 is FQNEAQ in the germline V gene (reference sequence). V shed 7 bases, J shed 7 bases, and the junction held 8 bases outside the gene matches. CDR3 length: 14 amino acids. CDR3 residues: CASTRTGGASGYTF. The CDR3 DNA reads TGTGCCAGCACCAGGACAGGGGGCGCATCTGGCTACACCTTC.

This clone has only a few counts. This chain joins TRBV5-1 and TRBJ2-7; TRBD1 agrees at 9 bases. Germline assignment: CDR1 SGHRS and CDR2 YFSETQ. J gave up 5 bases and V 1 base, and 7 bases lay outside the gene matches. The CDR3 consists of 15 residues. CDR3 in DNA: TGCGCCAGCAGCTTGCTCGGGACAGGGATCCACGAGCAGTACTTC. Encoded protein: CASSLLGTGIHEQYF.

V is TRBV19 and J is TRBJ2-1; unclear D gene. This CDR3 spans 12 amino acids. Trimming pared 5 bases from V and 9 bases from J, leaving 11 bases between. Germline V gene lookup returns CDR1 LNHDA and CDR2 SQIVND (reference sequence). CDR3 nucleotide sequence: TGTGCCAGTAGTTTATCTACGCGTGAGCAGTTCTTC. Translated: CASSLSTREQFF.

The V and J genes are TRBV9 and TRBJ2-7, with 11 bases that match TRBD2. Looked up from germline, CDR1 is SGDLS and CDR2 is YYNGEE. The CDR3 is 16 residues long. V lost 4 bases to trimming and J lost 7 bases; unmatched junction nucleotides: 13. The CDR3 region is CASSPVGTSGLLEQYF. The CDR3, as DNA: TGTGCCAGCAGCCCGGTCGGGACTAGCGGCCTCCTGGAGCAGTACTTC.

The chain is built from TRBV28 and TRBJ2-1; 12 nucleotides agree with TRBD2. Germline V gene sequence: CDR1 MDHEN, CDR2 SYDVKM. The V gene end was trimmed by 3 bases and the J gene end by 0 bases; junction bases not matched to a gene: 6. This CDR3 region has 18 residues. For the CDR3, the DNA is TGTGCCAGCAGTTTCTCGGGGGGACTAGCGGGCTCCTACAATGAGCAGTTCTTC. Translated, it gives CASSFSGGLAGSYNEQFF. The full variable domain, completed using reference TRBV28 and TRBJ2-1, is DVKVTQSSRYLVKRTGEKVFLECVQDMDHENMFWYRQDPGLGLRLIYFSYDVKMKEKGDIPEGYSVSREKKERFSLILESASTNQTSMYLCASSFSGGLAGSYNEQFFGPGTRLTVL.

The V gene is TRBV5-5, the J gene TRBJ2-7, with unresolved D. Germline V gene data show CDR1 as SGHKS and CDR2 as YYEKEE (reference sequence). V lost 1 base to trimming and J lost 7 bases, with 9 bases between them. The CDR3 loop spans 12 amino acids. The CDR3 is CASSLPPGEQYF. The CDR3 region has the DNA TGTGCCAGCAGCTTGCCGCCCGGGGAGCAGTACTTC.

The V call is TRBV6-5, the J call TRBJ1-3; maybe TRBD1 (5 bases). V shed 5 bases and J shed 0 bases, with 11 bases lying between them. Germline V gene lookup returns CDR1 MNHEY and CDR2 SVGAGI. This CDR3 region has 15 residues. CDR3 DNA sequence: TGTGCCAGCAGTAAACGACAGACCTCTGGAAACACCATATATTTT. It yields the protein CASSKRQTSGNTIYF.

This chain uses TRBV4-1 with TRBJ1-3; possible D gene TRBD1, 5 bases. Germline V CDR1 and CDR2: MGHRA, YSYEKL. Trimming stripped 4 bases from V and 4 bases from J, with 8 bases between. The CDR3 spans 13 residues. Here the CDR3 DNA reads TGCGCCAGCAGCCTGCGGGGGGGAAACACCATATATTTT. Translation: CASSLRGGNTIYF.

The chain links TRBV27 to TRBJ1-1; D unresolved. The V end was cut by 0 bases, the J end by 1 base, with 12 bases between. This CDR3 region has 16 residues. In germline, CDR1 is MNHEY, CDR2 SMNVEV (reference sequence). This CDR3 is CASSLSPALTNTEAFF. The CDR3 coding sequence is TGTGCCAGCAGTTTATCGCCTGCACTTACGAACACTGAAGCTTTCTTT.

Turning to this clone: The sample holds other DNA sequences that translate to the same CDR3. The chain employs TRBV9 and TRBJ2-3; TRBD2 matches at 9 bases. The CDR3 length is 15 residues. Germline CDR1 SGDLS, CDR2 YYNGEE. J was trimmed by 0 bases and V by 5 bases; bases with no gene match: 4. The chain's CDR3 is CASSGTSGSTDTQYF. The CDR3 DNA reads TGTGCCAGCAGTGGAACTAGCGGGAGCACAGATACGCAGTATTTT.

The gene calls are TRBV11-2 and TRBJ2-5, with 8 bases matching TRBD2. V lost 5 bases to trimming and J lost 2 bases; unmatched junction nucleotides: 7. This CDR3 has 15 amino acids. The germline gives CDR1 SGHAT, CDR2 FQNNGV. The CDR3 DNA is TGTGCCAGCAGCCGTTTCGGGGGGGCTCAAGAGACCCAGTACTTC. As protein: CASSRFGGAQETQYF.

This sequence joins TRBV4-1 and TRBJ1-2, with D maybe TRBD1 (6 bases). Germline CDR1 and CDR2: MGHRA and YSYEKL. Trimming took 1 base from V and 8 from J, leaving 11 bases between them. The length of the CDR3 is 13 residues. The CDR3 spells CASSQASGEGYTF. In nucleotides, the CDR3 is TGCGCCAGCAGCCAAGCGTCAGGGGAAGGCTACACCTTC.

The V gene is TRBV5-1, the J gene TRBJ1-1; tentatively, D is TRBD1 (5 bases). Germline-derived CDR1 and CDR2 are SGHRS and YFSETQ. The length of the CDR3 is 14 residues. V was clipped by 0 bases and J by 5 bases, with 11 bases between them. CDR3 nucleotide sequence: TGCGCCAGCAGCTTGGACGGGGCTGGGACTGAAGCTTTCTTT. Residues: CASSLDGAGTEAFF. Full variable domain (remainder filled in from reference TRBV5-1 and TRBJ1-1): KAGVTQTPRYLIKTRGQQVTLSCSPISGHRSVSWYQQTPGQGLQFLFEYFSETQRNKGNFPGRFSGRQFSNSRSEMNVSTLELGDSALYLCASSLDGAGTEAFFGQGTRLTVV.

In its sample, this clone was seen once. Other DNA sequences in this sample translate to the same CDR3. The CDR3 region has the DNA TGTGCCAGCTCACCATCGGACAGGCCCTACGAGCAGTACTTC. It codes for CASSPSDRPYEQYF. J is TRBJ2-7 and V is TRBV18; 7 nucleotides match TRBD1. Germline assignment: CDR1 KGHSH and CDR2 LQKENI. This CDR3 is 14 amino acids long. The ends lost 2 bases at V and 2 bases at J; junction bases unmatched: 3.

The chain combines TRBV14 with TRBJ1-3, with 7 positions matching TRBD1. The CDR3 runs to 17 residues. Germline lookup yields CDR1 SGHDN and CDR2 FVKESK. The V gene end was trimmed by 4 bases and the J gene end by 4 bases; junction bases not matched to a gene: 13. CDR3 coding DNA: TGTGCCAGCAGCCCACAAGCAGTCATAGGGGGCGGAAACACCATATATTTT. Translating gives CASSPQAVIGGGNTIYF.

This clone was detected only a few times. CDR3 protein: CASSLGPQGKGPNQPQHF. The CDR3, as DNA: TGTGCCAGCAGTTTAGGGCCACAGGGGAAAGGTCCCAATCAGCCCCAGCATTTT. The V and J genes are TRBV28 and TRBJ1-5; 7 nucleotides match TRBD1. From germline, CDR1 is MDHEN and CDR2 SYDVKM. V lost 2 bases and J lost 3; bases outside the gene matches: 13. There are 18 residues in the CDR3.

V usage is TRBV7-5 and J usage is TRBJ1-2. TRBV7-5 is flagged as a pseudogene. The CDR3 is 12 amino acids. The CDR3 nucleotides are TGTGCCAGCAGCCCCCGGGACCGAGGGTTACACTTC. It is translated as CASSPRDRGLHF.

The chain carries TRBV5-1 and TRBJ2-1, with 11 bases fitting TRBD2. The junction had 7 bases not matched to a gene; V was cut back by 7 bases and J by 7 bases. Looked up from germline, CDR1 is SGHRS and CDR2 is YFSETQ. CDR3 length: 14 residues. CDR3 protein: CASSTSGSANEQFF. CDR3 nucleotide sequence: TGCGCCAGCTCTACTAGCGGGAGTGCTAATGAGCAGTTCTTC.

In this sample, this clone turned up a few times. In DNA, the CDR3 is TGTGCCAGCACCCGAATGGGGTTCGATGAGCAGTTCTTC. It translates to CASTRMGFDEQFF. J is TRBJ2-1 and V is TRBV27; D gene uncertain. The V end was cut by 7 bases, the J end by 8 bases, with 15 bases between. The CDR3 is 13 amino acids. The germline gives CDR1 MNHEY, CDR2 SMNVEV (reference sequence).

This chain's CDR3 is CASSQENYGYTF. CDR3 DNA sequence: TGCGCCAGCAGCCAGGAAAACTATGGCTACACCTTC. The chain recombines TRBV4-1 with TRBJ1-2; no clear D. Trimming cost V 3 bases and J 2 bases, with 4 bases left between them. CDR3 length: 12 residues. Germline CDR1 and CDR2: MGHRA and YSYEKL.

The chain is built from TRBV6-5 and TRBJ1-2; a possible D gene is TRBD1 (6 bases). This CDR3 spans 14 amino acids. Trimming removed 2 bases from V and 5 bases from J, with 12 bases in between. Germline CDR1 reads MNHEY; CDR2 reads SVGAGI. CDR3 sequence (DNA): TGTGCCAGCAGTTACCACGGGACAAGATATGGCTACACCTTC. This gives the protein CASSYHGTRYGYTF.

This clone was recorded a few times. J is TRBJ1-2 and V is TRBV15; D unresolved. The CDR3 has 12 residues. Trimming removed 0 bases from V and 6 bases from J, with 5 bases in between. Germline V CDR1 and CDR2: LNHNV, YYDKDF (reference sequence). CDR3 DNA: TGTGCCACCAGCAGAGATGGGAATGGCTACACCTTC. It translates to CATSRDGNGYTF. The variable domain in full, completed from reference TRBV15 and TRBJ1-2, reads DAMVIQNPRYQVTQFGKPVTLSCSQTLNHNVMYWYQQKSSQAPKLLFHYYDKDFNNEADTPDNFQSRRPNTSFCFLDIRSPGLGDTAMYLCATSRDGNGYTFGSGTRLTVV.

The count of this clone is one. The gene calls are TRBV29-1 and TRBJ2-7; D is unresolved. CDR3 length: 14 residues. Trimming pared 5 bases from V and 3 bases from J, leaving 17 bases between. The germline V gene encodes CDR1 SQVTM and CDR2 ANQGSEA. CDR3: CSVSRTLKVYEQYF. For the CDR3, the DNA is TGCAGCGTTTCGAGAACTCTGAAAGTCTACGAGCAGTACTTC.

The chain's CDR3 is CASSQERFLGANVLTF. The CDR3 bases are TGCGCCAGCAGCCAAGAGAGGTTTCTTGGGGCCAACGTCCTGACTTTC. This rearrangement joins TRBV4-3 to TRBJ2-6; D is unclear. V lost 0 bases and J 3 bases, leaving 9 bases between the germline ends. Germline V CDR1 and CDR2: LGHNA, YSLEER. The CDR3 has 16 amino acids.